A selection of T cell receptor beta chains follows, all from one sample in a study of blood T cell repertoires in COVID-19. Some clones are missing from TCRdb's copy, which holds only in-frame ones; the method was immunoSEQ multiplex PCR. The sample holds roughly 60,000 clones, 81% seen once. The sequenced material came from peripheral blood. The receptor set was obtained from a man older than 75 with acute or convalescent COVID-19. Both conserved end residues are part of each CDR3. D genes are given only for firm matches. The size entry is marked missing in some rows and otherwise reads once, few, many or a size class.

J | size | D | V | DNA | CDR3
TRBJ2-1 | - | - | TRBV6-5 | TGTGCCAGCAGTTACTCGGCTAATGAGCAGTTCTTC | CASSYSANEQFF
TRBJ2-5 | - | - | TRBV5-8 | TGTGCCAGCAGCTTGGCACGGGAACAAGAGACCCAGTACTTC | CASSLAREQETQYF
TRBJ1-5 | - | TRBD1 | TRBV7-8 | TGTGCCAGCAGCTTAACTTGGACAGGGAAAAATCTTTATCAGCCCCAGCATTTT | CASSLTWTGKNLYQPQHF
TRBJ1-1 | - | - | TRBV6-5 | TGTGCCAGCAGTTTCGCCCCTCGGAGCGGCGGTTATACAGCTTTCTTT | CASSFAPRSGGYTAFF
TRBJ2-1 | - | TRBD2 | TRBV6-5 | TGTGCCAGCAGGGCCGGGACTAGCGGAGACAATGAGCAGTTCTTC | CASRAGTSGDNEQFF
TRBJ1-2 | - | TRBD1 | TRBV18 | TGTGCCAGCTCACCAGAAGGGACAGGGTCGGATGGCTACACCTTC | CASSPEGTGSDGYTF
TRBJ2-1 | - | TRBD2 | TRBV5-1 | TGCGCCAGCAGCTTGGAGGGGACTAGCCGCAATGAGCAGTTCTTC | CASSLEGTSRNEQFF
TRBJ2-1 | - | TRBD2 | TRBV6-5 | TGTGCCAGCAGCCGGACTAGCGGAGTCTTCAATGAGCAGTTCTTC | CASSRTSGVFNEQFF
TRBJ1-1 | - | TRBD1 | TRBV18 | TGTGCCAGCTCACCACGGGGACAGGGGAGGAACACTGAAGCTTTCTTT | CASSPRGQGRNTEAFF
TRBJ1-2 | - | - | TRBV5-1 | TGCGCCAGCAGCTTGCTGACAGGAAGCTATGGCTACACCTTC | CASSLLTGSYGYTF
TRBJ1-2 | - | TRBD1 | TRBV10-3 | TGTGCCATCAGTGAGGACAGGGGGCATGGCTACACCTTC | CAISEDRGHGYTF
TRBJ2-3 | - | TRBD1 | TRBV5-1 | TGCGCCAGCAGCAAGACAGGGGCTAGCACAGATACGCAGTATTTT | CASSKTGASTDTQYF
TRBJ1-4 | - | - | TRBV6-5 | TGTGCCAGCAGTAGGACAGTAAATGAAAAACTGTTTTTT | CASSRTVNEKLFF
TRBJ2-5 | - | - | TRBV6-5 | TGTGCCAGCTTGAGGAGTTCACAAGAGACCCAGTACTTC | CASLRSSQETQYF
TRBJ2-7 | - | TRBD1 | TRBV5-1 | TGCGCCAGCAGCTGGACAGGAGCCTCTGTGATTGGGGAGCAGTACTTC | CASSWTGASVIGEQYF
TRBJ1-1 | - | - | TRBV18 | TGTGCCAGCTCACCACCGGGTTCTTCAGCGGGAGCTTTCTTT | CASSPPGSSAGAFF
TRBJ1-4 | - | - | TRBV18 | TGTGCCAGCTCACCACAGTCCAGGCCGGAAAAACTGTTTTTT | CASSPQSRPEKLFF
TRBJ1-1 | - | TRBD1 | TRBV18 | TGTGCCAGCTCACCCGGGACAGGGACGAACACTGAAGCTTTCTTT | CASSPGTGTNTEAFF
TRBJ1-1 | - | - | TRBV18 | TGTGCCAGCTCACCGGGGGACACGGGGATAAGGATCGGTGAAGCTTTCTTT | CASSPGDTGIRIGEAFF
TRBJ1-1 | - | TRBD1 | TRBV19 | TGTGCCAGTAGTGACAGGGGTGTGGAGTACACTGAAGCTTTCTTT | CASSDRGVEYTEAFF
TRBJ2-3 | - | TRBD2 | TRBV20-1 | TGCAGTGCTAGTGAGCTAGCGGGGATTAGCACAGATACGCAGTATTTT | CSASELAGISTDTQYF
TRBJ2-7 | once | - | TRBV21-1 | TGTGCCAGCAGCAAAGAAGGCCGGGACAGGGGATCAAATTTTTCCTACGAGCAGTACTTC | CASSKEGRDRGSNFSYEQYF
TRBJ2-3 | - | - | TRBV18 | TGTGCCAGCTCAGCGGACTCCGCTAGCACAGATACGCAGTATTTT | CASSADSASTDTQYF
TRBJ2-7 | - | TRBD2 | TRBV3-1/TRBV3-2 | TGTGCCAGCAGCCATTCTAGCGGACAACACTACGAGCAGTACTTC | CASSHSSGQHYEQYF
TRBJ1-1 | once | - | TRBV20-1 | TGCAGTGCTATGGACAGTGAAGCTTTCTTT | CSAMDSEAFF
TRBJ1-2 | - | - | TRBV28 | TGTGCCAGCGGGGGCCTGACCGGATATGGCTACACCTTC | CASGGLTGYGYTF
TRBJ1-2 | - | TRBD1 | TRBV6-1 | TGTGCCAGCAGTGAGCGGCAGGGGGTTAACTATGGCTACACCTTC | CASSERQGVNYGYTF
TRBJ1-1 | - | - | TRBV7-2 | TGTGCCAGCAGCTACGACAGAAACACTGAAGCTTTCTTT | CASSYDRNTEAFF
TRBJ1-4 | - | - | TRBV18 | TGTGCCAGCTCACCAGGAGGTGCAACTAATGAAAAACTGTTTTTT | CASSPGGATNEKLFF
TRBJ1-1 | - | - | TRBV28 | TGTGCCAGCAGTTTTTCCGGGGGCACTGAAGCTTTCTTT | CASSFSGGTEAFF
TRBJ1-1 | - | - | TRBV7-9 | TGTGCCAGCAGCTTAGCGCGAGGAAACACTGAAGCTTTCTTT | CASSLARGNTEAFF
TRBJ2-5 | - | TRBD1 | TRBV18 | TGTGCCAGCTCGACGGGACAGGGGAGTCCAGAGACCCAGTACTTC | CASSTGQGSPETQYF
TRBJ2-7 | few | - | TRBV1 | TGCACCAGCAGCCAAAGAACCGGGACATACCGCTACGAGCAGTACTTC | CTSSQRTGTYRYEQYF
TRBJ2-7 | - | TRBD1 | TRBV9 | TGTGCCAGCAGTTCAGGACAGGGTGCAAACGAGCAGTACTTC | CASSSGQGANEQYF
TRBJ2-7 | once | TRBD2 | TRBV18 | TGTGCCAGCTCACCACCGGGAGGGGCCTCCTACGAGCAGTACTTC | CASSPPGGASYEQYF
TRBJ2-1 | - | TRBD1 | TRBV18 | TGTGCCAGCTCACCGCGGACAGGGGAGGTTGAGCAGTTCTTC | CASSPRTGEVEQFF
TRBJ1-1 | - | - | TRBV27 | TGTGCCAGCAGTTTAAGAAGTATGACTAACACTGAAGCTTTCTTT | CASSLRSMTNTEAFF
TRBJ2-5 | - | TRBD2 | TRBV6-1 | TGTGCCAGCAGTGAGAGTGTTCTAGCGGGGCTAGAGACCCAGTACTTC | CASSESVLAGLETQYF
TRBJ2-5 | - | TRBD2 | TRBV9 | TGTGCCAGCAGCGTAGGTCCGGGACTAGTAGAAGAGACCCAGTACTTC | CASSVGPGLVEETQYF